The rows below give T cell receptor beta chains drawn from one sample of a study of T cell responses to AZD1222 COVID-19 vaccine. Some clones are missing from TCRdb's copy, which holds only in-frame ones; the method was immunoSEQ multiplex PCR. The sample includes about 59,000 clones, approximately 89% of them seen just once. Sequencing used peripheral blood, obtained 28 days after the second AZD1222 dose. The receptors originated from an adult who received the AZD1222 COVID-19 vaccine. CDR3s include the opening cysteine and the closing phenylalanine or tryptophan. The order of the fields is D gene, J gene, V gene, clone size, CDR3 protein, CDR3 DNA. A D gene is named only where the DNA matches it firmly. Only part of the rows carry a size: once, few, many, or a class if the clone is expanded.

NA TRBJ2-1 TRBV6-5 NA CASTPGGGSEFF TGTGCCAGCACCCCCGGAGGGGGGTCGGAGTTCTTC
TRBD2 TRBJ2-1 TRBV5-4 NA CASIQMGLAAAEQFF TGTGCCAGCATCCAAATGGGACTAGCTGCCGCTGAGCAGTTCTTC
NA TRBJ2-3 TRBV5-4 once CASSGRQGTDTQYF TGTGCCAGCAGCGGCCGACAGGGCACAGATACGCAGTATTTT
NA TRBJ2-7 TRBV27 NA CASSTYDSSYEQYF TGTGCCAGCAGTACATACGACAGCTCCTACGAGCAGTACTTC
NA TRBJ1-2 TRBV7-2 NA CASSLYTAYEGYTF TGTGCCAGCAGCTTATATACGGCTTACGAGGGCTACACCTTC
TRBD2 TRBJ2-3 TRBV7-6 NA CASSPAQAGVDTQYF TGTGCCAGCAGCCCCGCCCAAGCGGGAGTTGATACGCAGTATTTT
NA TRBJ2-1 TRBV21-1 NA CASRELAAYNEQFF TGTGCCAGCAGGGAACTAGCGGCATACAATGAGCAGTTCTTC
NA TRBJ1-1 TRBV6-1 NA CASSEAHGAGAEAFF TGTGCCAGCAGTGAAGCGCACGGGGCGGGAGCTGAAGCTTTCTTT
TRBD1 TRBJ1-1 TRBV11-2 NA CASRPQGASAGAFF TGTGCCAGCAGGCCACAGGGGGCGTCCGCCGGGGCTTTCTTT
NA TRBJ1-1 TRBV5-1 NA CASSLGRVNTEAFF TGCGCCAGCAGCTTAGGGAGGGTGAACACTGAAGCTTTCTTT
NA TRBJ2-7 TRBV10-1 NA CASSEGSGTSYEQYF TGCGCCAGCAGTGAGGGGTCAGGGACTTCCTACGAGCAGTACTTC
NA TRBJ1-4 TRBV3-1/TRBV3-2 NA CASSPYQASHEKLFF TGTGCCAGCAGCCCCTATCAGGCGAGTCATGAAAAACTGTTTTTT
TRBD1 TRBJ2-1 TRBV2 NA CASTPGQGASLAARDEQFF TGTGCCAGCACCCCGGGACAGGGGGCCTCATTAGCGGCCCGTGATGAGCAGTTCTTC
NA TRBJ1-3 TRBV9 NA CASSVASRVGNTIYF TGTGCCAGCAGCGTAGCCTCCAGGGTAGGAAACACCATATATTTT
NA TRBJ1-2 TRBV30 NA CAWRDSLRSLGTF TGTGCCTGGAGGGACAGCCTGCGGTCCCTTGGCACCTTC
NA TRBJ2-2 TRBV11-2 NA CASSFGGPNTGELFF TGTGCCAGCAGCTTTGGCGGGCCGAACACCGGGGAGCTGTTTTTT
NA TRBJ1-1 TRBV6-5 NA CASSYSRAGNTEAFF TGTGCCAGCAGTTACAGTAGGGCGGGGAACACTGAAGCTTTCTTT
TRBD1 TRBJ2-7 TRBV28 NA CASSSPPGTGREQYF TGTGCCAGCAGTTCCCCGCCCGGGACAGGGCGCGAGCAGTACTTC
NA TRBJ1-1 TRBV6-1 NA CASSEELGEAFF TGTGCCAGCAGTGAAGAATTAGGTGAAGCTTTCTTT
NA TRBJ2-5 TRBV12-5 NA CASGLREVETQYF TGTGCTAGTGGTTTGCGGGAAGTGGAGACCCAGTACTTC
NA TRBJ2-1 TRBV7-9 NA CASSLAGGPFDEQFF TGTGCCAGCAGCTTAGCGGGAGGCCCGTTTGATGAGCAGTTCTTC
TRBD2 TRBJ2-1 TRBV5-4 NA CAGGLAGGGDEQFF TGTGCCGGAGGCCTAGCGGGAGGTGGTGATGAGCAGTTCTTC
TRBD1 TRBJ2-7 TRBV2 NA CASWDRAYEQYF TGTGCCAGCTGGGACAGGGCCTACGAGCAGTACTTC
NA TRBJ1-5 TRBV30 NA CAWSGGFNQPQHF TGTGCCTGGAGTGGAGGGTTCAATCAGCCCCAGCATTTT
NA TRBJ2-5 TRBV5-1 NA CASSPSVETQYF TGCGCCAGCAGCCCCTCCGTGGAGACCCAGTACTTC
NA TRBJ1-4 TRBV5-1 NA CASSFGAATNEKLFF TGCGCCAGCAGCTTTGGGGCTGCAACTAATGAAAAACTGTTTTTT
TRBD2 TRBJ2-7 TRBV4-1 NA CASSQELAGAREQYF TGCGCCAGCAGCCAAGAGCTAGCGGGGGCTCGGGAGCAGTACTTC
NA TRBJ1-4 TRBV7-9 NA CASSLHPTGRRNEKLFF TGTGCCAGCAGCTTGCATCCCACAGGGCGAAGGAATGAAAAACTGTTTTTT
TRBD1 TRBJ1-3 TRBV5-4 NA CASSPAGQGFGNTIYF TGTGCCAGCAGCCCCGCGGGACAGGGGTTCGGAAACACCATATATTTT
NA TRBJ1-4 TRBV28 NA CASSLFRALGEKLFF TGTGCCAGCAGTTTATTCCGGGCATTGGGTGAAAAACTGTTTTTT
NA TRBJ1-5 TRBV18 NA CASSSGEGRLGQPQHF TGTGCCAGCTCATCAGGAGAGGGTAGACTTGGTCAGCCCCAGCATTTT
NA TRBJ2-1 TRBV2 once CASSTGPRNEQFF TGTGCCAGCAGTACAGGGCCTCGGAATGAGCAGTTCTTC
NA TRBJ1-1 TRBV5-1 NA CASSLAGGTGNTEAFF TGCGCCAGCAGCCTCGCCGGGGGGACCGGTAACACTGAAGCTTTCTTT
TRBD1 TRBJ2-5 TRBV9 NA CASSVGQGRIETQYF TGTGCCAGCAGCGTGGGACAGGGGCGGATAGAGACCCAGTACTTC
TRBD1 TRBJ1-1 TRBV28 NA CASSLTGTGLEAFF TGTGCCAGCAGTTTAACCGGGACAGGTCTTGAAGCTTTCTTT
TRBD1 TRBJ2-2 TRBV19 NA CASSIKGQGATTGELFF TGTGCCAGTAGTATAAAGGGGCAGGGGGCGACCACCGGGGAGCTGTTTTTT
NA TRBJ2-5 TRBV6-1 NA CASSEIGGSETQYF TGTGCCAGCAGTGAAATAGGGGGGTCGGAGACCCAGTACTTC
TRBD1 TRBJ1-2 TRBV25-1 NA CASTTGVGYGYTF TGTGCCAGCACCACAGGGGTAGGCTATGGCTACACCTTC
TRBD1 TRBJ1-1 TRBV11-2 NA CASSLGGQWTEAFF TGTGCCAGCAGCTTAGGGGGACAGTGGACTGAAGCTTTCTTT
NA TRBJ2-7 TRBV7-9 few CASSRLGYEQYF TGTGCCAGCAGTCGCCTTGGGTACGAGCAGTACTTC
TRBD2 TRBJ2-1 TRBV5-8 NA CASSLGQLLAVSYNEQFF TGTGCCAGCAGTCTCGGCCAGTTACTAGCGGTCTCCTACAATGAGCAGTTCTTC
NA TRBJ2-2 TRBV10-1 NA CASSEGFNTGELFF TGCGCCAGCAGTGAGGGCTTCAACACCGGGGAGCTGTTTTTT
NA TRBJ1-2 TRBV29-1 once CSGYGLNYGYTF TGCAGCGGCTACGGGTTAAACTATGGCTACACCTTC
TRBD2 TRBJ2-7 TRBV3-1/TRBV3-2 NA CASSQDLRLAGEHEQYF TGTGCCAGCAGCCAAGATCTCAGACTAGCGGGAGAACACGAGCAGTACTTC
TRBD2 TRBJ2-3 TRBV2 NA CASIGLARTDTQYF TGTGCCAGCATCGGACTAGCCCGCACAGATACGCAGTATTTT
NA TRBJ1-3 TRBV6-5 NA CASRSLGDTIYF TGTGCCAGTCGTTCTCTTGGGGACACCATATATTTT
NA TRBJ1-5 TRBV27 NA CASSLNRPSNQPQHF TGTGCCAGCAGTTTAAACAGGCCAAGCAATCAGCCCCAGCATTTT
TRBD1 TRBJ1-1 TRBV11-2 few CASSFTGGDLGEAFF TGTGCCAGCAGCTTCACAGGGGGCGATTTGGGTGAAGCTTTCTTT
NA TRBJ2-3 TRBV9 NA CASMGSGTDTQYF TGTGCCAGCATGGGGTCAGGCACAGATACGCAGTATTTT
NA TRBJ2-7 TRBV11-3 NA CASSLRQGGAYEQYF TGTGCCAGCAGCTTACGACAGGGAGGGGCCTACGAGCAGTACTTC
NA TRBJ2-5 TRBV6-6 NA CASSYGGETQYF TGTGCCAGCAGTTACGGTGGAGAGACCCAGTACTTC
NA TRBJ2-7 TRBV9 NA CASSPGLGYEQYF TGTGCCAGCAGCCCCGGGTTGGGATACGAGCAGTACTTC
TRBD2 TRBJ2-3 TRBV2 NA CASSEERGGDTQYF TGTGCCAGCAGTGAAGAAAGGGGAGGGGATACGCAGTATTTT
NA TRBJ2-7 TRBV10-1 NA CASSESRQNYEQYF TGCGCCAGCAGTGAGTCACGGCAAAACTACGAGCAGTACTTC
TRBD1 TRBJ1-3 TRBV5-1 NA CASSSGQGDGNTIYF TGCGCCAGCAGCTCGGGACAGGGGGATGGAAACACCATATATTTT
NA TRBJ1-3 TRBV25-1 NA CASTTRGGSSGNTIYF TGTGCCAGCACCACACGGGGGGGTAGCTCTGGAAACACCATATATTTT
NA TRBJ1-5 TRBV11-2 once CASSFTGDNQPQHF TGTGCCAGCAGCTTTACGGGAGACAATCAGCCCCAGCATTTT
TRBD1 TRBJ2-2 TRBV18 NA CASSRAGGASGELFF TGTGCCAGCTCAAGAGCAGGGGGCGCTTCTGGGGAGCTGTTTTTT